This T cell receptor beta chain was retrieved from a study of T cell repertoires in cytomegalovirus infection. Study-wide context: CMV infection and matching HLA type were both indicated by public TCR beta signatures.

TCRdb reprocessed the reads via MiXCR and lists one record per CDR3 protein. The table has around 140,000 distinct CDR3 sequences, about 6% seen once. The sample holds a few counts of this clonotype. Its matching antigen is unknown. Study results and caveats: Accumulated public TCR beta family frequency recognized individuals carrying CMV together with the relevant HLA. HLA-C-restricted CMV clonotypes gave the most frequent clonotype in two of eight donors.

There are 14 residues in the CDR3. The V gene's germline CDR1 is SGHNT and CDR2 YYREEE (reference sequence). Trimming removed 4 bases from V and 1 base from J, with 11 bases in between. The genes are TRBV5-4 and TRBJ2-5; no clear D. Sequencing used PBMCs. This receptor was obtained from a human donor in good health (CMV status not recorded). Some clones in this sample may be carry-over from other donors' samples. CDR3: CASSPGRFQETQYF. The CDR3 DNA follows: TGTGCCAGCAGCCCAGGACGGTTCCAAGAGACCCAGTACTTC.